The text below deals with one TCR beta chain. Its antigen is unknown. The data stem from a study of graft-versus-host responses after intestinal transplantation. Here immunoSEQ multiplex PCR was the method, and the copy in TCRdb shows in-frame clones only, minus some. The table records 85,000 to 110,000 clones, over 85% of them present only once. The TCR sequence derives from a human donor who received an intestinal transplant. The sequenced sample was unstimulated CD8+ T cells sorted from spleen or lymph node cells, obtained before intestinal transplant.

CDR3 in DNA: TGTGCCAGCAGCCAGTGCCCCCTCCTCTGGGCCCAGCTTACCTACGAGCAGTACTTC. Translation gives CASSQCPLLWAQLTYEQYF. V gene TRBV7-7 combines with J gene TRBJ2-7, with D unclear. Germline lookup yields CDR1 SSHAT and CDR2 FNYEAQ (reference sequence). With 5 bases removed from V and 2 bases from J, the gap between germline ends came to 28 bases. The CDR3 has 19 amino acids.